This paragraph reports one T cell receptor (beta chain). This entry comes from a study of shared clonotypes between healthy human individuals. Per germline, CDR1 MDHEN and CDR2 SYDVKM. The CDR3 covers 15 residues. J gave up 4 bases and V 5 bases, and 3 bases lay outside the gene matches. Data came from immunoSEQ multiplex PCR; TCRdb stores just in-frame clones and leaves some out. The sample has around 2,000,000 clones, roughly 96% seen once. The origin of this receptor is a young man in good health. The source material was naive CD4+ T cells sorted from blood. Subset given: CD45RA+ positively selected. J is TRBJ2-2 and V is TRBV28; 11 bases fit TRBD1. The CDR3 sequence: CASSRGTGGTGELFF. Here the CDR3 DNA reads TGTGCCAGCAGTAGGGGGACAGGGGGCACCGGGGAGCTGTTTTTT.